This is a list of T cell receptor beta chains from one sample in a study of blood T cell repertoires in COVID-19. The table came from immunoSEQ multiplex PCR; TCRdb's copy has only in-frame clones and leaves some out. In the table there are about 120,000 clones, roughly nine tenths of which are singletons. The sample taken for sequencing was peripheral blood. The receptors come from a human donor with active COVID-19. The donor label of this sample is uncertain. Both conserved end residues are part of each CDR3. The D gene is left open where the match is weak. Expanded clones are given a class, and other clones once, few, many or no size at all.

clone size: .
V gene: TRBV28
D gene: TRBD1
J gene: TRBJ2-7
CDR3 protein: CASSLAGTGGLGQYF
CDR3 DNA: TGTGCCAGCAGTTTAGCAGGGACAGGTGGTTTGGGGCAGTACTTC

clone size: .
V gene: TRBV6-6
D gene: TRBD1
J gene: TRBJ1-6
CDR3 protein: CASSTGQGNSPLHF
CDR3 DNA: TGTGCCAGCAGCACGGGACAGGGGAATTCACCCCTCCACTTT

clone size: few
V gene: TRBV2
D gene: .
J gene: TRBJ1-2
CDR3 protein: CASSDRANYGYTF
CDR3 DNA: TGTGCCAGCAGTGACAGGGCTAACTATGGCTACACCTTC

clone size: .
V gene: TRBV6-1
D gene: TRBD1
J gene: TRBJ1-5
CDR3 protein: CASSDRFRDRSNQPQHF
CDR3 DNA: TGTGCCAGCAGTGACCGATTCCGGGACAGGAGCAATCAGCCCCAGCATTTT

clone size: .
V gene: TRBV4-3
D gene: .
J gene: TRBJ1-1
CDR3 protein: CASSETPGLGEAFF
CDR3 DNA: TGCGCCAGCAGCGAAACACCGGGTTTAGGTGAAGCTTTCTTT

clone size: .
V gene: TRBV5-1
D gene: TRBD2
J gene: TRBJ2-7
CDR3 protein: CASSLAKTSGWAYEQYF
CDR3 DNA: TGCGCCAGCAGCTTGGCCAAGACTAGCGGTTGGGCCTACGAGCAGTACTTC

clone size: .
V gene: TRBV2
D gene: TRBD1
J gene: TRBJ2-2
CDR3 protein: CASSLKVGQGTGELFF
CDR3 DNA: TGTGCCAGCAGCCTAAAAGTTGGACAGGGAACCGGGGAGCTGTTTTTT

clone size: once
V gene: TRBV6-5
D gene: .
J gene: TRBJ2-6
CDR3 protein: CASSYDSAGANVLTF
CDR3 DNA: TGTGCCAGCAGTTACGACAGCGCTGGGGCCAACGTCCTGACTTTC

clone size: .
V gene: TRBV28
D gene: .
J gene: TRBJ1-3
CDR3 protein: CASRQVSGNTIYF
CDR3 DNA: TGTGCCAGCAGACAGGTATCTGGAAACACCATATATTTT

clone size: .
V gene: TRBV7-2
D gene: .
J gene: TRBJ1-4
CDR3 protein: CASSFSGAGEKLFF
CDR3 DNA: TGTGCCAGCAGCTTCTCAGGGGCCGGTGAAAAACTGTTTTTT

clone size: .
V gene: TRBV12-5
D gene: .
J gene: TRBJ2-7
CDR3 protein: CASGLAFQEGGQYF
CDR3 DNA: TGTGCTAGTGGTTTGGCGTTTCAGGAGGGCGGGCAGTACTTC

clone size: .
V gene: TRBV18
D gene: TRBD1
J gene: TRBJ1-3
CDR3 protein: CASSPQTGSGNTIYF
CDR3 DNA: TGTGCCAGCTCACCACAGACAGGGTCTGGAAACACCATATATTTT

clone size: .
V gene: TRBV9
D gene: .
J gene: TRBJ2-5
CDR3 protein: CASTPSASGTQYF
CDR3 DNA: TGTGCCAGCACCCCCAGCGCGTCGGGGACCCAGTACTTC

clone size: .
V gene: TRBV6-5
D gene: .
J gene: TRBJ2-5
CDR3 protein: CASSRTMGRETQYF
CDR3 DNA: TGTGCCAGCAGTAGGACCATGGGGCGAGAGACCCAGTACTTC

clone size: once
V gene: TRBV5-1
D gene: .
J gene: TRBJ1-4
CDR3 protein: CASSLGPGRANEKLFF
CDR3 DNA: TGCGCCAGCAGCTTGGGGCCCGGGAGAGCTAATGAAAAACTGTTTTTT

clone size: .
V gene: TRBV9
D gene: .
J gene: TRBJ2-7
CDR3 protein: CASSVASGISYEQYF
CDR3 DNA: TGTGCCAGCAGCGTAGCGTCCGGTATCTCCTACGAGCAGTACTTC

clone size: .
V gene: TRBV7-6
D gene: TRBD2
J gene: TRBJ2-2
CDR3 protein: CASSLTVASGTGELFF
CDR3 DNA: TGTGCCAGCAGCTTAACGGTAGCTAGCGGCACCGGGGAGCTGTTTTTT

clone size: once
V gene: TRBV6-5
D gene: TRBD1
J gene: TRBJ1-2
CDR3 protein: CASSRDSTNYGYTF
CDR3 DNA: TGTGCCAGCAGTAGGGACAGTACTAACTATGGCTACACCTTC

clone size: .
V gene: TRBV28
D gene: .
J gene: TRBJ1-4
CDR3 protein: CASINGGLNEKLFF
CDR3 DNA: TGTGCCAGCATTAACGGGGGACTTAATGAAAAACTGTTTTTT

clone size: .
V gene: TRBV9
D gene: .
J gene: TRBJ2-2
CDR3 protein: CASQGVQNTGELFF
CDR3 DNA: TGTGCCAGCCAGGGTGTCCAAAATACCGGGGAGCTGTTTTTT

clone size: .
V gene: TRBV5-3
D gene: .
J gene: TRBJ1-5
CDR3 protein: CARSLGGTLTRWPQHF
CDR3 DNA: TGTGCCAGAAGCTTGGGCGGGACCTTGACCCGATGGCCCCAGCATTTT

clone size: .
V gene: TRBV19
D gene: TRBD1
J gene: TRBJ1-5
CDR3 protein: CASSIWTGDQPQHF
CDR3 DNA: TGTGCCAGTAGTATTTGGACAGGAGATCAGCCCCAGCATTTT

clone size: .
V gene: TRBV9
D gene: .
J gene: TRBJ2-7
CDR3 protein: CASSVGGSSYEQYF
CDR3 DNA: TGTGCCAGCAGCGTAGGGGGCAGCTCCTACGAGCAGTACTTC

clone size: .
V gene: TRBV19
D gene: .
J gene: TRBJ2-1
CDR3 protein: CASSGSTRYNEQFF
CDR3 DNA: TGTGCCAGTAGTGGATCAACTAGGTACAATGAGCAGTTCTTC

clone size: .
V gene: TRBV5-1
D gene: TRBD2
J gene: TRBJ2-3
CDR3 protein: CASSFAGEDTQYF
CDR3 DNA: TGCGCCAGCAGCTTCGCGGGGGAAGATACGCAGTATTTT

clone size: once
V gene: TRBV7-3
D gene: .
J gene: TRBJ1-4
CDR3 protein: CASSLTGGPDEKLFF
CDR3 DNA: TGTGCCAGCAGCTTAACTGGGGGCCCGGATGAAAAACTGTTTTTT

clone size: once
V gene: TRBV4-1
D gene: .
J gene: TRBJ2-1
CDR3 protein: CASSQLGKSSYNEQFF
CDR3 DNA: TGCGCCAGCAGCCAACTAGGAAAAAGCTCCTACAATGAGCAGTTCTTC

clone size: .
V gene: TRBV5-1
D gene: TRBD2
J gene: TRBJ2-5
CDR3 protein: CASSLRTSGGSPQETQYF
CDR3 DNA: TGCGCCAGCAGCTTGCGGACTAGCGGGGGGAGCCCTCAAGAGACCCAGTACTTC

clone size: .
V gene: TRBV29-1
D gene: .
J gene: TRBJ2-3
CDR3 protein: CSLEGGWAGTDTQYF
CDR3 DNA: TGCAGCCTCGAGGGGGGGTGGGCCGGCACAGATACGCAGTATTTT

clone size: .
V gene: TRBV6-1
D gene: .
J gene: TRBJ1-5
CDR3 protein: CASSDVSGYSNQPQHF
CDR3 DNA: TGTGCCAGCAGTGATGTCTCAGGATATAGCAATCAGCCCCAGCATTTT

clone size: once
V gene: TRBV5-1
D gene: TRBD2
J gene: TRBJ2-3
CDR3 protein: CASSQLAGGTDTQYF
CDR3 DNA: TGCGCCAGCAGCCAACTAGCGGGGGGAACAGATACGCAGTATTTT

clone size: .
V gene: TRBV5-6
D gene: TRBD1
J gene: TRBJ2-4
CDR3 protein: CASSLVMTGGKNIQYF
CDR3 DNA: TGTGCCAGCAGCTTGGTTATGACAGGGGGCAAAAACATTCAGTACTTC

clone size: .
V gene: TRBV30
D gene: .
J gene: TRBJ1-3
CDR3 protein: CAWKPGHLSSGNTIYF
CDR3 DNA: TGTGCCTGGAAGCCGGGACACCTAAGCTCTGGAAACACCATATATTTT

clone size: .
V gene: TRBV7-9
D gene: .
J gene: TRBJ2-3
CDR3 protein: CASSSITDTQYF
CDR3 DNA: TGTGCCAGCAGCTCCATTACAGATACGCAGTATTTT

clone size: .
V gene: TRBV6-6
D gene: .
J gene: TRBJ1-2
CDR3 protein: CASRPDRTYGYTF
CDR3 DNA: TGTGCCAGCAGACCTGACAGGACTTATGGCTACACCTTC

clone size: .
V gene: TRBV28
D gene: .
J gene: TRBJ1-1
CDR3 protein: CASRFYPQQLMNTEAFF
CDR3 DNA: TGTGCCAGCAGGTTCTATCCCCAACAGCTCATGAACACTGAAGCTTTCTTT

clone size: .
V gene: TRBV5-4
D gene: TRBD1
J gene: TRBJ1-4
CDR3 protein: CASSRKMGQGEKLFF
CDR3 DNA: TGTGCCAGCAGTCGAAAAATGGGACAGGGGGAAAAACTGTTTTTT

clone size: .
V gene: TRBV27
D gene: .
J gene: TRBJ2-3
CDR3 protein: CASSLLWEDTDTQYF
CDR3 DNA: TGTGCCAGCAGTTTATTATGGGAGGACACAGATACGCAGTATTTT

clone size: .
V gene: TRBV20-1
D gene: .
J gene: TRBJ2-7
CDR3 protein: CSAGGRAGSSYEQYF
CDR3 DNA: TGCAGTGCTGGTGGCAGGGCCGGGAGCTCCTACGAGCAGTACTTC

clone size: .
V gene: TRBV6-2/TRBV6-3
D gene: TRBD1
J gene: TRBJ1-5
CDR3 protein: CASSPSRTGVGNNQPQHF
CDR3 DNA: TGTGCCAGCAGCCCAAGCCGGACAGGGGTCGGGAACAATCAGCCCCAGCATTTT

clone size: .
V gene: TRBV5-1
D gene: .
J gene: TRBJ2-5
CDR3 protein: CASAFQETQYF
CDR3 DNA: TGCGCCAGCGCATTTCAGGAGACCCAGTACTTC

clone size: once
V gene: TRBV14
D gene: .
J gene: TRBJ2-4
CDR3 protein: CASSQGNRAIAKNIQYF
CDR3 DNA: TGTGCCAGCAGCCAAGGGAACAGGGCGATAGCCAAAAACATTCAGTACTTC

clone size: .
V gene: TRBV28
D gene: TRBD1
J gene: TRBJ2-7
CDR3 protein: CASRGTGKGYEQYF
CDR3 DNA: TGTGCCAGCAGAGGGACAGGGAAGGGATACGAGCAGTACTTC

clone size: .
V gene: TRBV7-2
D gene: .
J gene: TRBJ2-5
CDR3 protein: CASSSHVTTDQETQYF
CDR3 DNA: TGTGCCAGCAGCTCGCATGTGACGACAGACCAAGAGACCCAGTACTTC

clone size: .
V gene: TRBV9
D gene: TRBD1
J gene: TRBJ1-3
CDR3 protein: CASSVGAGGARAGNTIYF
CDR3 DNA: TGTGCCAGCAGCGTAGGGGCAGGGGGCGCGCGGGCTGGAAACACCATATATTTT

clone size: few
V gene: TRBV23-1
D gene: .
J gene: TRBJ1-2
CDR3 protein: CASSHRQYGYTF
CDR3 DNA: TGCGCCAGCAGTCACCGACAGTATGGCTACACCTTC

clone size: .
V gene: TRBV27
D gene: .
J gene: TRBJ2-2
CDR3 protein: CASSTWTVSNTGELFF
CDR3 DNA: TGTGCCAGCAGTACATGGACAGTGTCGAACACCGGGGAGCTGTTTTTT

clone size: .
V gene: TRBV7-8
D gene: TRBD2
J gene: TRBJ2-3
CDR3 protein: CASSLTSGGYDTQYF
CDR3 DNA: TGTGCCAGCAGCTTAACTAGCGGGGGGTATGATACGCAGTATTTT

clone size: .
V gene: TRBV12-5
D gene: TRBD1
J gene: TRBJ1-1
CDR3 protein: CASGFLTGEKLDTEAFF
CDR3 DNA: TGTGCTAGTGGTTTCCTGACAGGGGAGAAGTTGGACACTGAAGCTTTCTTT

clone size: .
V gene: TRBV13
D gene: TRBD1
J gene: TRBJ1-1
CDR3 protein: CASSDYLGDRGRINTEAFF
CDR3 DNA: TGTGCCAGCAGCGATTACCTGGGGGACAGGGGGCGGATAAACACTGAAGCTTTCTTT

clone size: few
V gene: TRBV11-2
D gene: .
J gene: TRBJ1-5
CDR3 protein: CASSTGGGFSNQPQHF
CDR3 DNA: TGTGCCAGCAGCACCGGCGGAGGGTTTAGCAATCAGCCCCAGCATTTT

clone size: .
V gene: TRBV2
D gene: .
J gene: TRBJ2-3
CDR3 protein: CASSALGGGRKDTQYF
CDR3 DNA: TGTGCCAGCAGTGCTTTAGGGGGGGGGCGGAAAGATACGCAGTATTTT